A single sample is the source of the 25 T cell receptor beta chains below, sequenced in a study of Ad26.COV2.S vaccination and SARS-CoV-2 variants. TCRdb keeps only in-frame clones here, not all; method: immunoSEQ multiplex PCR. The sample has some 350,000 clones, 92% seen once. Sequenced material: peripheral blood, taken after recovery from COVID-19. The receptor source for this set is a human donor who had recovered from COVID-19.

The chain is built from TRBV4-1 and TRBJ1-3; D gene unclear. Per germline, CDR1 MGHRA and CDR2 YSYEKL. The CDR3 is 13 residues long. The V end was cut by 1 base, the J end by 9 bases, with 10 bases between. CDR3 loop: CASSQGFRGTIYF. CDR3 DNA sequence: TGCGCCAGCAGCCAAGGATTCCGGGGCACCATATATTTT.

The chain couples TRBV7-6 to TRBJ1-5, with D perhaps TRBD1 (5 bases). The CDR3 loop spans 14 amino acids. Germline CDR1 and CDR2: SGHVS and FNYEAQ. V lost 1 base, J lost 1 base, and 5 bases lay in between. Written as DNA, the CDR3 is TGTGCCAGCAGCTTAGGGGACAGCAATCAGCCCCAGCATTTT. It encodes CASSLGDSNQPQHF.

The genes are TRBV5-4 and TRBJ1-2; TRBD1 matches at 10 bases. Germline V lookup: CDR1 SGHNT, CDR2 YYREEE (reference sequence). V trimming: 0 bases; J trimming: 2 bases; junction bases outside the gene matches: 1. This CDR3 has 15 residues. DNA for the CDR3: TGTGCCAGCAGCTTGGGGACAGGGGGGAACTATGGCTACACCTTC. Protein product: CASSLGTGGNYGYTF.

The chain carries TRBV15 and TRBJ1-4; the D is unclear. The V end lost 1 base, the J end lost 12 bases, and 12 bases lay between the germline ends. CDR3 length equals 13 residues. Germline assignment: CDR1 LNHNV and CDR2 YYDKDF (reference sequence). The CDR3 spells CATSRALDGQLFF. DNA for the CDR3: TGTGCCACCAGCAGAGCCTTAGACGGCCAACTGTTTTTT.

V gene TRBV19 combines with J gene TRBJ1-1, with D uncertain. V dropped 1 base and J dropped 11 bases, with 17 bases sitting between them. Germline V gene lookup returns CDR1 LNHDA and CDR2 SQIVND (reference sequence). There are 14 residues in the CDR3. In DNA form, the CDR3 reads TGTGCCAGTAGTATAGTTGGGATCGGGAGAACCGCTTTCTTT. Amino acids: CASSIVGIGRTAFF.

V and J are TRBV4-3 and TRBJ2-2; 13 positions agree with TRBD2. V shed 1 base, J shed 2 bases, and the junction held 7 bases outside the gene matches. CDR3 length: 19 residues. Germline CDR1 LGHNA, CDR2 YSLEER. The DNA of the CDR3 is TGCGCCAGCAGCCAAGCCTGGACTAGCGGGGGATACAACACCGGGGAGCTGTTTTTT. This translates into CASSQAWTSGGYNTGELFF.

The chain links TRBV5-1 to TRBJ1-1; possible D gene TRBD1, 6 bases. From germline, CDR1 is SGHRS and CDR2 YFSETQ. This CDR3 has 15 residues. Trimming cost V 2 bases and J 0 bases, with 11 bases left between them. CDR3 in DNA: TGCGCCAGCAGCTTTCGGGGGCCTATGAACACTGAAGCTTTCTTT. Its translation is CASSFRGPMNTEAFF.

The J gene is TRBJ2-2, the V gene TRBV9; D unclear. The germline CDR1 and CDR2 sequences are SGDLS and YYNGEE. V was trimmed by 4 bases and J by 1 base, leaving 11 bases between them. The CDR3 is made up of 15 amino acids. CDR3: CASSTALMNTGELFF. The CDR3 DNA follows: TGTGCCAGCAGCACAGCCCTGATGAACACCGGGGAGCTGTTTTTT.

This clone was detected only once. The chain links TRBV21-1 to TRBJ2-3; the table's TRBD2 call for D was not verified on the DNA. TRBV21-1 is recorded as a pseudogene. The CDR3 is 17 amino acids. CDR3 protein: CASSKVTGAVSTDTQYF. The DNA of the CDR3 is TGTGCCAGCAGCAAAGTTACGGGTGCCGTTAGCACAGATACGCAGTATTTT.

The rearrangement links TRBV5-1 to TRBJ2-7; D is possibly TRBD1 or TRBD2 (6 bases each). V lost 4 bases and J lost 5, with 13 bases in between. The CDR3 covers 13 residues. Germline V gene sequence: CDR1 SGHRS, CDR2 YFSETQ. This CDR3 reads CASSGGGGHEQYF. The CDR3 nucleotides read TGCGCCAGCAGCGGAGGGGGAGGCCACGAGCAGTACTTC.

The chain combines TRBV10-3 with TRBJ1-1; perhaps TRBD1 as D (6 bases). The CDR3 spans 11 residues. Trimming cost V 6 bases and J 11 bases, with 13 bases left between them. CDR1 and CDR2 (germline): ENHRY, SYGVKD. The CDR3 DNA reads TGTGCCATCAGGAGGGAGGGGGTGGCTTTCTTT. Protein product: CAIRREGVAFF.

This chain links TRBV5-1 with TRBJ1-1, with D uncertain. V lost 4 bases, J lost 4 bases, and 11 bases lay in between. The CDR3 contains 13 residues. Per the germline V gene, CDR1 is SGHRS and CDR2 is YFSETQ. The CDR3 DNA reads TGCGCCAGCAGCCGAATCCCGGGCACTGAAGCTTTCTTT. It encodes CASSRIPGTEAFF.

As regards this clone: Relative to the germline gene, one junction end is altered; a read error may explain this. The rearrangement joins TRBV13 to TRBJ1-4, with 7 bases matching TRBD1. Looked up from germline, CDR1 is PRHDT and CDR2 is FYEKMQ (reference sequence). This CDR3 spans 15 amino acids. The CDR3 coding sequence is TGTGCCAGCAGCTTAGGAGGACAGGCTCAAAACCCCTGGGTTTTT. Translating gives CASSLGGQAQNPWVF.

The rearrangement uses TRBV12-3 or TRBV12-4 and TRBJ2-7; unclear D gene. This CDR3 comprises 13 residues. With 0 bases removed from V and 7 bases from J, the gap between germline ends came to 10 bases. CDR3 sequence (DNA): TGTGCCAGCAGTTTAGCAGGGTTGGGGGAGCAGTACTTC. Translation gives CASSLAGLGEQYF.

This chain connects TRBV10-3 to TRBJ2-7; 11 bases map to TRBD2. V gave up 3 bases and J gave up 2 bases; unmatched junction bases: 3. Germline assignment: CDR1 ENHRY and CDR2 SYGVKD. CDR3 length: 15 residues. The CDR3 protein is CAISDGTSGTYEQYF. CDR3 sequence (DNA): TGTGCCATCAGTGACGGGACTAGCGGAACCTACGAGCAGTACTTC.

The chain recombines TRBV9 with TRBJ2-6, with a tentative D call TRBD2 (5 bases). The V gene lost 6 bases and the J gene lost 0 bases, with 7 bases spanning the gap. The CDR3 extends over 14 amino acids. Germline V CDR1 and CDR2: SGDLS, YYNGEE. CDR3 DNA: TGTGCCAGCAAAGGGAGCTCTGGGGCCAACGTCCTGACTTTC. This codes for CASKGSSGANVLTF.

The chain employs TRBV9 and TRBJ2-1, with D possibly being TRBD1 (6 bases). Germline assignment: CDR1 SGDLS and CDR2 YYNGEE. The V gene lost 4 bases and the J gene lost 4 bases, with 12 bases spanning the gap. The CDR3 has 14 residues. The CDR3 DNA reads as TGTGCCAGCAGCCAAAAGAGGGGGTACAATGAGCAGTTCTTC. Translation gives CASSQKRGYNEQFF. The variable domain in full, completed from reference TRBV9 and TRBJ2-1, reads DSGVTQTPKHLITATGQRVTLRCSPRSGDLSVYWYQQSLDQGLQFLIQYYNGEERAKGNILERFSAQQFPDLHSELNLSSLELGDSALYFCASSQKRGYNEQFFGPGTRLTVL.

The rearrangement uses TRBV12-3 or TRBV12-4 and TRBJ1-2; a weak D match, TRBD1 (5 bases). The CDR3 spans 13 residues. With 6 bases removed from V and 1 base from J, the gap between germline ends came to 9 bases. Written as DNA, the CDR3 is TGTGCCAGCAGCTATGACAGTAACTATGGCTACACCTTC. Translating gives CASSYDSNYGYTF.

This clone was observed a single time. The chain employs TRBV6-5 and TRBJ2-7; the D is unclear. Germline CDR1 reads MNHEY; CDR2 reads SVGAGI. This CDR3 has 15 residues. Between the trimmed V and J ends, which lost 6 bases and 2 bases, there was a span of 17 bases. The CDR3, as DNA: TGTGCCAGCAGCGCCATACTGACCAGCCCCTACGAGCAGTACTTC. As protein: CASSAILTSPYEQYF.

CDR3: CASGTGGVRGEQFF. DNA of the CDR3: TGCGCCAGCGGGACAGGGGGCGTGAGGGGTGAGCAGTTCTTC. The rearrangement links TRBV10-1 to TRBJ2-1, with 12 bases lining up with TRBD1. There are 14 residues in the CDR3. Germline V gives CDR1 WNHNN, CDR2 SYGVQD (reference sequence). J lost 9 bases, V lost 8 bases, and 8 bases had no gene match.

The V and J genes are TRBV9 and TRBJ2-7, with TRBD2 matching over 7 bases. The V segment lost 4 bases and the J segment 5 bases; nucleotides outside the gene matches: 12. CDR1 and CDR2 from the germline V gene are SGDLS and YYNGEE. CDR3 length: 15 residues. The CDR3: CASSTSGVLTHEQYF. CDR3 nucleotide sequence: TGTGCCAGCAGCACGAGCGGGGTCCTCACCCACGAGCAGTACTTC.

The chain combines TRBV5-8 with TRBJ1-5, with 7 bases aligning to TRBD1. V trimming: 0 bases; J trimming: 5 bases; junction bases outside the gene matches: 5. The CDR3 totals 15 residues. Germline V gives CDR1 SGHTS, CDR2 YDEGEE. CDR3 protein: CASSLEGAGDQPQHF. The CDR3 DNA follows: TGTGCCAGCAGCTTGGAGGGGGCAGGGGATCAGCCCCAGCATTTT.

A single count supports this clone. The V gene is TRBV5-1, the J gene TRBJ2-3; D may be TRBD1 or TRBD2 (5 bases each). This CDR3 has 18 residues. Germline V gene lookup returns CDR1 SGHRS and CDR2 YFSETQ. V lost 0 bases, J lost 2 bases, and 19 bases lay in between. The CDR3 bases are TGCGCCAGCAGCTTGGGCTTAGGGGCAGCGGAACACACAGATACGCAGTATTTT. Translating gives CASSLGLGAAEHTDTQYF.

The V gene is TRBV7-2, the J gene TRBJ2-1; D not certain. The CDR3 consists of 12 residues. Germline V CDR1 and CDR2: SGHTA, FQGNSA. The V end lost 4 bases, the J end lost 4 bases, and 5 bases lay between the germline ends. CDR3 residues: CASSSTYNEQFF. The CDR3 bases are TGTGCCAGCAGCTCCACTTACAATGAGCAGTTCTTC.

The rearrangement uses TRBV7-2 and TRBJ2-5; D is ambiguous. Germline V gene data show CDR1 as SGHTA and CDR2 as FQGNSA. The ends were cut back, 1 base at V and 4 bases at J, with 10 bases in the middle. The CDR3 length is 14 residues. The CDR3: CASSLDPKRETQYF. The CDR3 nucleotides are TGTGCCAGCAGCTTAGATCCCAAAAGAGAGACCCAGTACTTC.